This T cell receptor (beta chain) was profiled in a study of blood T cell repertoires in COVID-19. Whole-study context: The cDNA or gDNA used as material had been derived from T cells, B-cell-depleted T cells, or PBMCs.

The age range of participants was 18 to 89 years, with residence in fewer than 25 US areas. Cohort assignment relied on participant-reported clinical history. The CDR3 is 15 residues long. Trimming stripped 2 bases from V and 0 bases from J, with 11 bases between. CDR1 SGHKS and CDR2 YYEKEE come from the germline V gene (reference sequence). The table came from immunoSEQ multiplex PCR; TCRdb's copy has only in-frame clones and leaves some out. This sample has more than 300,000 clones, with around 87% found just once. The sequence derives from a man aged 35 to 55 in a cohort exposed to, infected with or recovered from COVID-19 (not recorded which). The chain is built from TRBV5-5 and TRBJ1-2; perhaps TRBD1 as D (6 bases). The source material was PBMCs or T cells enriched from blood (not recorded which). The CDR3 sequence is CASSFGQLANYGYTF. The CDR3 DNA reads as TGTGCCAGCAGCTTTGGACAGTTAGCTAACTATGGCTACACCTTC. Full variable domain (remainder filled in from reference TRBV5-5 and TRBJ1-2): DAGVTQSPTHLIKTRGQQVTLRCSPISGHKSVSWYQQVLGQGPQFIFQYYEKEERGRGNFPDRFSARQFPNYSSELNVNALLLGDSALYLCASSFGQLANYGYTFGSGTRLTVV.